What follows describes a single T cell receptor (beta chain). The CDR3 is made up of 13 amino acids. Germline V lookup: CDR1 MNHNS, CDR2 SASEGT. The V end lost 5 bases, the J end lost 8 bases, and 15 bases lay between the germline ends. Produced via immunoSEQ multiplex PCR; TCRdb's table is partial and in-frame only. Here the sample spans roughly 120,000 clones, roughly four fifths being singletons. This entry comes from a study of radiation and T cells in renal cell carcinoma. Indicated time point: blood 2 weeks post-SBRT. Regarding treatment: 15 Gy SBRT to primary tumor, nephrectomy 4 weeks later. Blood was sampled at baseline, 2 weeks and 4 weeks after SBRT.

This chain joins TRBV6-1 and TRBJ1-2, with unresolved D. Specimen: blood, collected from a patient whose treatment included radiotherapy and nephrectomy. This clonotype was sampled from an older woman with renal cell carcinoma. The CDR3 DNA reads as TGTGCCAGCAGTACCGGAGGTGGTTTAGGCTACACCTTC. Its translation is CASSTGGGLGYTF.